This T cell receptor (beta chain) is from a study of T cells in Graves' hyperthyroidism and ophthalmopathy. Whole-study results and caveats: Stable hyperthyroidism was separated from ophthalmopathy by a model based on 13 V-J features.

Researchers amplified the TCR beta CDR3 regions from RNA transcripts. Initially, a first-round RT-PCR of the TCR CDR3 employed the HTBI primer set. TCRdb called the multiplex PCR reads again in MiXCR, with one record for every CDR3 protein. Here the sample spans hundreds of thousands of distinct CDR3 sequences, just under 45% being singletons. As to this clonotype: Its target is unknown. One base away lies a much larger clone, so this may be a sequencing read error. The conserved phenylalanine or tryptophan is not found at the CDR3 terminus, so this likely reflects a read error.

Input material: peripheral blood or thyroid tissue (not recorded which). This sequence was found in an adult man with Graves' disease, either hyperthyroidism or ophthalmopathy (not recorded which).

The CDR3 reads CAISEGADEAFS. The CDR3, as DNA: TGTGCCATCAGTGAGGGGGCAGATGAAGCTTTCTCT. The chain combines TRBV10-3 with TRBJ1-1; weak D call: TRBD1 (5 bases). The CDR3 has 12 residues. Trimming cost V 2 bases and J 7 bases, with 8 bases left between them. CDR1 is ENHRY and CDR2 is SYGVKD in the germline V gene.